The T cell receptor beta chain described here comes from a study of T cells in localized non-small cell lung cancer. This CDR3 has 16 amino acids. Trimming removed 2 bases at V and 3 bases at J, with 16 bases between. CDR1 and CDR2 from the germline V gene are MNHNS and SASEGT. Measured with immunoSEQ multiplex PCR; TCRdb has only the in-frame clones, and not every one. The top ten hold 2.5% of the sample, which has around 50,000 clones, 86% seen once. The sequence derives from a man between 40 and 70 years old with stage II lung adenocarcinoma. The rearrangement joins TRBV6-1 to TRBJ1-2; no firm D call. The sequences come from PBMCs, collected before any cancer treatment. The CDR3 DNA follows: TGTGCCAGCAGTGAAAGGGTGGGCGGCAATGACTATGGCTACACCTTC. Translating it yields CASSERVGGNDYGYTF.